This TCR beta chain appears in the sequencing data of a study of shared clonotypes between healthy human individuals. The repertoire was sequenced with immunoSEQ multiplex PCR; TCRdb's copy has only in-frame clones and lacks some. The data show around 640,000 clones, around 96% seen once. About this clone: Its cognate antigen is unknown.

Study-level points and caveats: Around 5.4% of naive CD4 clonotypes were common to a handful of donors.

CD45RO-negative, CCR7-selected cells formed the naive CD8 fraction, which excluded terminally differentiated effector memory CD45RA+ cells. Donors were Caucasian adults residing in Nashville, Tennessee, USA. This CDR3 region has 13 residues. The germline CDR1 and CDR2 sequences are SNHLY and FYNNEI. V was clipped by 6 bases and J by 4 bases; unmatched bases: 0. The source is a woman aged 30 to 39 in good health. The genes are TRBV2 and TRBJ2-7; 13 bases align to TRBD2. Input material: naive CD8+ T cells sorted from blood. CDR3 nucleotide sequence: TGTGCCAGCAGGACTAGCGGGAGGTACGAGCAGTACTTC. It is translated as CASRTSGRYEQYF.